Presented here are 8 T cell receptor beta chains from one specimen sequenced in a study of control samples from healthy donors and cancer patients. Using immunoSEQ multiplex PCR, the repertoire was profiled, and TCRdb retains in-frame clones only, with some absent. The sample has roughly 100,000 clones; approximately 90% are singletons. The sequenced sample was blood. The source of these receptors is a woman aged 18-29 years in good health.

V is TRBV27 and J is TRBJ1-1, with D hard to call. The CDR3 length is 14 residues. Germline-derived CDR1 and CDR2 are MNHEY and SMNVEV (reference sequence). Trimming shortened V by 5 bases and J by 1 base, and 11 bases separated the two germline ends. CDR3 residues: CASSLRAENTEAFF. CDR3 nucleotide sequence: TGTGCCAGCAGTCTCCGGGCAGAGAACACTGAAGCTTTCTTT.

This chain joins TRBV10-3 and TRBJ1-5; 9 bases align to TRBD1. The CDR3 runs to 14 residues. Germline lookup yields CDR1 ENHRY and CDR2 SYGVKD. J was trimmed by 7 bases and V by 4 bases; bases with no gene match: 5. Written as DNA, the CDR3 is TGTGCCATCAGTGGGGACAGGGCGGGACAGCCCCAGCATTTT. Translating gives CAISGDRAGQPQHF.

This clone has only a few counts. The genes are TRBV28 and TRBJ1-3; no clear D gene. This CDR3 comprises 14 residues. Trimming cost V 3 bases and J 0 bases, with 6 bases left between them. Germline CDR1 MDHEN, CDR2 SYDVKM. The CDR3 sequence: CASSFRVSGNTIYF. CDR3 nucleotides: TGTGCCAGCAGTTTTAGGGTCTCTGGAAACACCATATATTTT. The whole variable domain, filled in from reference TRBV28 and TRBJ1-3, reads DVKVTQSSRYLVKRTGEKVFLECVQDMDHENMFWYRQDPGLGLRLIYFSYDVKMKEKGDIPEGYSVSREKKERFSLILESASTNQTSMYLCASSFRVSGNTIYFGEGSWLTVV.

The CDR3 protein is CASSDSDQAFF. The DNA for the CDR3 is TGTGCCAGCTCCGACAGCGATCAAGCTTTCTTT. The rearrangement joins TRBV18 to TRBJ1-1; TRBD1 might be the D (5 bases). V was clipped by 6 bases and J by 9 bases, with 11 bases between them. The germline V gene has CDR1 KGHSH and CDR2 LQKENI. The CDR3 has 11 amino acids.

V gene TRBV9 combines with J gene TRBJ1-1; D remains unclear. V was trimmed by 0 bases and J by 0 bases, leaving 9 bases between them. The CDR3 has 15 amino acids. Germline V gene lookup returns CDR1 SGDLS and CDR2 YYNGEE. The CDR3 DNA reads as TGTGCCAGCAGCGTAGGTCAAAACATGAACACTGAAGCTTTCTTT. The encoded protein is CASSVGQNMNTEAFF.

This rearrangement joins TRBV7-3 to TRBJ2-1; 9 bases agree with TRBD2. Germline CDR1 is SGHTA and CDR2 is FQGTGA. Unmatched junction bases numbered 11, after V lost 5 bases and J lost 3 bases. The CDR3 consists of 17 residues. DNA for the CDR3: TGTGCCAGCAGCCCAACCCCGACTAGCGGACTCTACAATGAGCAGTTCTTC. It yields the protein CASSPTPTSGLYNEQFF.

J is TRBJ2-7 and V is TRBV19; 8 positions agree with TRBD2. The germline gives CDR1 LNHDA, CDR2 SQIVND (reference sequence). V dropped 6 bases and J dropped 4; count of bases not matched to a gene: 8. There are 14 residues in the CDR3. CDR3 sequence: CASSPPGGRYEQYF. In DNA form, the CDR3 reads TGTGCCAGTAGCCCCCCCGGCGGGAGGTACGAGCAGTACTTC. Filled out from reference TRBV19 and TRBJ2-7, the complete variable domain reads DGGITQSPKYLFRKEGQNVTLSCEQNLNHDAMYWYRQDPGQGLRLIYYSQIVNDFQKGDIAEGYSVSREKKESFPLTVTSAQKNPTAFYLCASSPPGGRYEQYFGPGTRLTVT.

This chain joins TRBV6-1 and TRBJ2-7; no reliable D call. Germline CDR1 is MNHNS and CDR2 is SASEGT. V dropped 2 bases and J dropped 6 bases, with 5 bases sitting between them. The length of the CDR3 is 11 residues. CDR3 sequence reads: CASSEFSEQYF. CDR3 sequence (DNA): TGTGCCAGCAGTGAATTTTCCGAGCAGTACTTC.